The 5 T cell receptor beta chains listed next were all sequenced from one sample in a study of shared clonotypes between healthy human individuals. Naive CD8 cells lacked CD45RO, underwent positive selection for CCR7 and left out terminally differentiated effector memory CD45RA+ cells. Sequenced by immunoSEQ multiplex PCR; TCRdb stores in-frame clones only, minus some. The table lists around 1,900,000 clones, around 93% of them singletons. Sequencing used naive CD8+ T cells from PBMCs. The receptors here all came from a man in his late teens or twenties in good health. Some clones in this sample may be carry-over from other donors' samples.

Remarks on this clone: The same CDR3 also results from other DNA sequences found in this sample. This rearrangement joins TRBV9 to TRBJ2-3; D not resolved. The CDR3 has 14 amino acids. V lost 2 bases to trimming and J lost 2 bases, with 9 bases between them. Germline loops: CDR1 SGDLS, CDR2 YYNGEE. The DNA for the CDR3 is TGTGCCAGCAGCGTGGCAGGAACCACAGATACGCAGTATTTT. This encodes CASSVAGTTDTQYF.

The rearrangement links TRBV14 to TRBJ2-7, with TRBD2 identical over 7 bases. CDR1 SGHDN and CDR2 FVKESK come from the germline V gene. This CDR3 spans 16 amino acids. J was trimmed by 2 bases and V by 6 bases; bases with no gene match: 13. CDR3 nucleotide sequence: TGTGCCAGCAGTGGGGTGAGGGAGGGCCCCCCCTACGAGCAGTACTTC. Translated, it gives CASSGVREGPPYEQYF.

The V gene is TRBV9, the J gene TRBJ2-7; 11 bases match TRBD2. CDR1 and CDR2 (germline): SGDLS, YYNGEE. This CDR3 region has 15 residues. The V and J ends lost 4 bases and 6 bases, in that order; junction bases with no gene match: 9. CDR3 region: CASSPLAGGVGEQYF. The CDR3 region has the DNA TGTGCCAGCAGCCCGCTAGCGGGAGGTGTCGGCGAGCAGTACTTC.

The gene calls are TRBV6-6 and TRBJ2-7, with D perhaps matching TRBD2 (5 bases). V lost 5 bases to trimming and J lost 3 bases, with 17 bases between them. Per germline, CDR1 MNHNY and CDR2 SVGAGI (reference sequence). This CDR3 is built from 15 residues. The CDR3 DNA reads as TGTGCCAGCAGTCTGCTAGCTGGCGGCCTCTACGAGCAGTACTTC. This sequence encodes CASSLLAGGLYEQYF.

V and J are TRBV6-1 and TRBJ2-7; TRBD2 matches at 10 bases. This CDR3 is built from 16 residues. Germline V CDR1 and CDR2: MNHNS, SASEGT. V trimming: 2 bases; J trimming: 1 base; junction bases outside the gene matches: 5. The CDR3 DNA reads TGTGCCAGCAGTGAATCCGTGACTAGCGGGTCCTACGAGCAGTACTTC. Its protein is CASSESVTSGSYEQYF.